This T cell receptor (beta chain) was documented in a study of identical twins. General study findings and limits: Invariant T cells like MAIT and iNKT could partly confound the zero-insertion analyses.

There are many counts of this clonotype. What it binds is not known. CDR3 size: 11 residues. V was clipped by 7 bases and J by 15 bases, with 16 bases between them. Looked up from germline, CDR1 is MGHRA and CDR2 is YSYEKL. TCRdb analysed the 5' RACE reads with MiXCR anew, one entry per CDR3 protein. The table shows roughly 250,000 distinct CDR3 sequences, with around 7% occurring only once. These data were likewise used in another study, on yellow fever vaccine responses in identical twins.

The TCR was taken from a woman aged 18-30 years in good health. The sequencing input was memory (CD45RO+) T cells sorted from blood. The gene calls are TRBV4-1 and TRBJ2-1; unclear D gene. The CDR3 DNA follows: TGCGCCAGCAAGGCAGACGGCCAGCGGTTCTTC. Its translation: CASKADGQRFF.